The 11 T cell receptor beta chains presented below share a single source sample, sequenced in a study of cytomegalovirus exposure and HLA in healthy donors. The study ran its PCR with 60 Vbeta and 13 Jbeta primers. The assay was immunoSEQ multiplex PCR, and TCRdb's table has in-frame clones only and misses some. The sample has about 98,000 clones, 74% seen once; the top ten hold under 2%. Sequencing input: PBMCs. The receptors were sampled from a male donor in good health and CMV-seronegative.

The chain uses TRBV23-1 and TRBJ1-1; D possibly corresponds to TRBD1 (5 bases). TRBV23-1 is noted as an ORF with a role that remains uncertain. Trimming took off 3 bases at V and 0 bases at J, with 14 bases between the two ends. The CDR3 is 16 amino acids. CDR3 DNA sequence: TGCGCCAGCAGTCACCTCCCGACAGTAGTGAACACTGAAGCTTTCTTT. Translated, it gives CASSHLPTVVNTEAFF.

This clone was seen only once. V gene TRBV28 combines with J gene TRBJ2-7; TRBD2 agrees at 7 bases. The V gene's germline CDR1 is MDHEN and CDR2 SYDVKM. The CDR3 has 14 residues. V lost 2 bases to trimming and J lost 4 bases; unmatched junction nucleotides: 5. The CDR3 sequence: CASSLAGLRYEQYF. The CDR3 DNA is TGTGCCAGCAGTTTAGCGGGACTAAGGTACGAGCAGTACTTC. Full variable domain (rest looked up from reference TRBV28 and TRBJ2-7): DVKVTQSSRYLVKRTGEKVFLECVQDMDHENMFWYRQDPGLGLRLIYFSYDVKMKEKGDIPEGYSVSREKKERFSLILESASTNQTSMYLCASSLAGLRYEQYFGPGTRLTVT.

This clone was recorded once. The rearrangement joins TRBV28 to TRBJ1-5; 8 nucleotides align to TRBD1. The germline V gene has CDR1 MDHEN and CDR2 SYDVKM. This CDR3 is built from 17 residues. After removal of 7 bases from V and 5 bases from J, the junction contained 16 bases not matched to a gene. CDR3 sequence: CASTPVFGGQGDQPQHF. The CDR3 coding sequence is TGTGCCAGCACCCCCGTATTTGGAGGACAGGGCGATCAGCCCCAGCATTTT.

Notes on this clone: The same CDR3 also results from other DNA sequences found in this sample. This sequence joins TRBV27 and TRBJ1-5; weak D call: TRBD1 (6 bases). This CDR3 has 14 residues. Germline V gives CDR1 MNHEY, CDR2 SMNVEV (reference sequence). The ends were cut back, 3 bases at V and 1 base at J, with 7 bases in the middle. The CDR3 DNA reads as TGTGCCAGCAGTTTGCAGGGGAGCAATCAGCCCCAGCATTTT. This sequence encodes CASSLQGSNQPQHF.

This rearrangement joins TRBV29-1 to TRBJ2-1; TRBD2 agrees at 7 bases. Germline V gene sequence: CDR1 SQVTM, CDR2 ANQGSEA. The CDR3 extends over 14 amino acids. Trimming took 7 bases from V and 6 from J; bases not matched to a gene: 12. DNA of the CDR3: TGCAGCGCCACCGGGACTAAAAGCGTCAATGAGCAGTTCTTC. The encoded protein is CSATGTKSVNEQFF.

This clone was observed a single time. The CDR3 region has the DNA TGTGCCTGGGATTCTCGACTAGCGGGTTTGAGAGAGCAGTTCTTC. It is translated as CAWDSRLAGLREQFF. The chain couples TRBV30 to TRBJ2-1, with 10 positions matching TRBD2. This CDR3 has 15 amino acids. J gave up 10 bases and V 5 bases, and 14 bases lay outside the gene matches. Germline-derived CDR1 and CDR2 are GTSNPN and SVGIG (reference sequence).

This clone appeared a few times. The J gene is TRBJ1-2, the V gene TRBV29-1; D is uncertain. The germline V gene encodes CDR1 SQVTM and CDR2 ANQGSEA. V gave up 4 bases and J gave up 4 bases, with 19 bases separating them. This CDR3 is built from 15 residues. CDR3 protein: CSVAIRLQGGYGYTF. In DNA, the CDR3 is TGCAGCGTTGCTATTAGGCTCCAAGGAGGCTATGGCTACACCTTC.

The chain is built from TRBV30 and TRBJ2-5; 7 nucleotides match TRBD2. After removal of 4 bases from V and 2 bases from J, the junction contained 4 bases not matched to a gene. CDR1 GTSNPN and CDR2 SVGIG come from the germline V gene (reference sequence). This CDR3 contains 13 residues. This chain's CDR3 is CAWTPGLQETQYF. Here the CDR3 DNA reads TGTGCCTGGACCCCGGGACTACAAGAGACCCAGTACTTC.

This clone has only a few counts. This rearrangement joins TRBV10-2 to TRBJ1-1; 7 bases match TRBD1. This CDR3 comprises 15 residues. Unmatched junction bases numbered 5, after V lost 0 bases and J lost 4 bases. Germline V gene sequence: CDR1 WSHSY, CDR2 SAAADI. The CDR3 coding sequence is TGCGCCAGCAGTGAGTCGACCCAGGGGGGCACTGAAGCTTTCTTT. Translated, it gives CASSESTQGGTEAFF.

J is TRBJ1-4 and V is TRBV27; 7 positions agree with TRBD1. The CDR3 spans 20 residues. Losses at the gene ends were 2 bases for V and 0 bases for J; bases not matched to a gene: 15. CDR1 is MNHEY, CDR2 SMNVEV, per germline (reference sequence). The CDR3 is CASSLGSGQVAPATNEKLFF. As DNA, the CDR3 is TGTGCCAGCAGTTTAGGTAGTGGACAGGTGGCACCAGCAACTAATGAAAAACTGTTTTTT.

This clone was detected a few times. The J gene is TRBJ2-5, the V gene TRBV5-5; D is ambiguous. The CDR3 totals 13 residues. Trimming stripped 2 bases from V and 1 base from J, with 6 bases between. Germline V gene data show CDR1 as SGHKS and CDR2 as YYEKEE (reference sequence). The chain's CDR3 is CASSFNSQETQYF. The CDR3, as DNA: TGTGCCAGCAGCTTTAACAGCCAAGAGACCCAGTACTTC.